This TCR beta chain was captured by sequencing in a study of spatial heterogeneity in lung cancer. General observations from the study: In tumor T cells, estimated coverage reached 6% to 7% for alpha chains and 13% for beta chains. The study found that expanded intratumoral alpha and beta TCR counts tracked tumor mutation counts.

The time point is: sample taken at primary tumor resection. The donor group consisted of roughly 70 patients who had untreated, early-stage non-small cell lung cancer. Tumor, nontumor lung or frozen PBMC supplied whole RNA, sequenced without sorting. This clonotype appeared many times. Antigen specificity is unknown. The germline V gene encodes CDR1 SGHRS and CDR2 YFSETQ. The CDR3 loop spans 13 amino acids. Trimming pared 3 bases from V and 2 bases from J, leaving 6 bases between. TCRdb ran MiXCR on the 5' RACE reads and lists one entry per CDR3 protein. Among roughly 4,700 distinct CDR3 sequences listed, 25% to 40% were seen once.

The chain joins TRBV5-1 to TRBJ2-1, with D uncertain. The TCR comes from a male donor with early-stage non-small cell lung cancer. The specimen comprised lung tumor tissue, sampled at surgery. The CDR3 DNA reads as TGCGCCAGCAGCTGGGAAACCTACAATGAGCAGTTCTTC. Encoded protein: CASSWETYNEQFF.